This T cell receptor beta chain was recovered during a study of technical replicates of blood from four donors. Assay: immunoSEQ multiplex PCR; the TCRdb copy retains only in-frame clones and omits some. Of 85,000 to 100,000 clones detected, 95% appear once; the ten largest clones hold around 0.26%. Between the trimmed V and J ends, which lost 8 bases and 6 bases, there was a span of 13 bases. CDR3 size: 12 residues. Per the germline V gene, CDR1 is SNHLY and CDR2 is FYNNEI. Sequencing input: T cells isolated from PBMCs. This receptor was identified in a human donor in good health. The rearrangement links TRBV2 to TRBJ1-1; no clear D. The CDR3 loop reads CASLRAGSEAFF. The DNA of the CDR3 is TGTGCCAGCCTGCGGGCCGGGTCTGAAGCTTTCTTT. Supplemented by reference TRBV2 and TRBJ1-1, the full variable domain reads EPEVTQTPSHQVTQMGQEVILRCVPISNHLYFYWYRQILGQKVEFLVSFYNNEISEKSEIFDDQFSVERPDGSNFTLKIRSTKLEDSAMYFCASLRAGSEAFFGQGTRLTVV.